This T cell receptor beta chain was captured in a study of cytomegalovirus exposure and HLA in healthy donors. As concerns this clone: Its target is not known.

The PCR ran on 60 Vbeta and 13 Jbeta primers. Measured with immunoSEQ multiplex PCR; TCRdb has only the in-frame clones, and not every one. The table has over 75,000 clones, around 67% seen once; the top ten hold about 2.3%. Looked up from germline, CDR1 is SQVTM and CDR2 is ANQGSEA. The CDR3 runs 14 residues. Study outcomes and limitations: In an earlier analysis, about 87% or about 30%: the productive usage of most TCR beta V segments.

The TCR originated in a human donor in good health. The sample consisted of PBMCs. The rearrangement joins TRBV29-1 to TRBJ2-5, with D possibly being TRBD1 (5 bases). TRBJ2-7 matches the DNA end more closely, so the J call is doubtful. In nucleotides, the CDR3 is TGCAGCGCCGGACACTCCGGGTACTCCTACGAGCAGTACTTC. The encoded protein is CSAGHSGYSYEQYF.